This TCR beta chain was profiled in a study of T cell repertoires in cytomegalovirus infection. CDR1 and CDR2 from the germline V gene are LNHDA and SQIVND (reference sequence). The CDR3 length is 14 residues. V shed 8 bases and J 4 bases; nucleotides not matched to a gene: 9. Of note for this clonotype: Its target is not known.

Via MiXCR, TCRdb re-called the reads, giving one row per CDR3 protein. The data show about 330,000 distinct CDR3 sequences, just under 35% seen once. The J gene is TRBJ1-2, the V gene TRBV19, with 8 bases identical to TRBD1. Here the sequenced sample was cultured PBMCs, taken from culture after CMV antigen stimulation. This receptor was taken from a human donor in good health (CMV status not recorded). Some clones in this sample may be carry-over from other donors' samples. This chain's CDR3 is CASGAGGVPYGYTF. CDR3 nucleotides: TGTGCCAGTGGTGCAGGGGGCGTACCCTATGGCTACACCTTC.